The clone carrying this T cell receptor beta chain has more than one count but fewer than ten. This entry comes from a study of CD8 T cells in Susac syndrome. CDR1 is MNHEY, CDR2 SVGEGT, per germline. This CDR3 comprises 13 residues. Trimming shortened V by 3 bases and J by 0 bases, and 2 bases separated the two germline ends. The multiple sclerosis controls were treatment-naive patients, and their relapsing-remitting disease was stable or active. The authors reverse transcribed roughly 0.5 to 1 ug RNA with random hexamers. Amplification of TCR beta CDR3 used immunoSEQ multiplex PCR across 54 Vbeta and 13 Jbeta. Via MiXCR, TCRdb re-called the immunoSEQ multiplex PCR reads, giving one row per CDR3 protein. The sample contains some 110,000 distinct CDR3 sequences, 90% to 95% of which appear only once.

The sequence came from a human donor with multiple sclerosis. Material for sequencing was CD8+ T cells from PBMCs. The chain employs TRBV6-2 or TRBV6-3 and TRBJ2-2; no firm D call. The CDR3 nucleotides read TGTGCCAGCAGTTATGCGAACACCGGGGAGCTGTTTTTT. Translating gives CASSYANTGELFF.